These 16 T cell receptor beta chains were all obtained from the same sample, sequenced in a study of blood T cells in healthy people across ages. Sample-barcoded 5' priming and a J-beta primer mix drove a second PCR of roughly 7 to 11 cycles. MiXCR, applied by TCRdb to the 5' RACE reads, yields one record per CDR3 protein. The repertoire includes about 500,000 distinct CDR3 sequences, under 30% of them detected once, and around 10% sits in the top ten. This same sample was also taken into another study, of T cells of mothers and their children.

The sample consisted of blood. Receptor source: a boy between 10 and 17 years old in good health.

This clonotype was found a few times. The rearrangement joins TRBV20-1 to TRBJ2-5, with 7 bases identical to TRBD2. The CDR3 has 13 amino acids. The germline CDR1 and CDR2 sequences are DFQATT and SNEGSKA (reference sequence). With 6 bases clipped from V and 5 bases from J, the junction kept 9 bases outside the gene matches. The CDR3 loop is CSATRTSKETQYF. CDR3 DNA sequence: TGCAGTGCCACTCGGACTAGTAAGGAGACCCAGTACTTC.

V usage is TRBV30 and J usage is TRBJ2-5, with D tentatively TRBD1 (5 bases). Germline lookup yields CDR1 GTSNPN and CDR2 SVGIG (reference sequence). Trimming removed 0 bases from V and 0 bases from J, with 14 bases in between. The CDR3 is 16 amino acids. CDR3 sequence reads: CAWSVGHRYDQETQYF. The CDR3 DNA reads TGTGCCTGGAGTGTTGGGCACAGGTATGACCAAGAGACCCAGTACTTC.

This clonotype occurred a few times. V and J are TRBV20-1 and TRBJ2-7; D is possibly TRBD1 or TRBD2 (5 bases each). V was trimmed by 2 bases and J by 2 bases, leaving 16 bases between them. The CDR3 consists of 15 residues. The germline CDR1 and CDR2 sequences are DFQATT and SNEGSKA (reference sequence). DNA for the CDR3: TGCAGTGCTAGATCAAACACAGGACTTACCTACGAGCAGTACTTC. Amino acids: CSARSNTGLTYEQYF.

In regard to this clonotype: It may be a read error: a sequence one base away is much more abundant. J is TRBJ2-7 and V is TRBV4-3; 7 bases align to TRBD2. The CDR3 spans 15 residues. From germline, CDR1 is LGHNA and CDR2 YSLEER. Trimming removed 0 bases from V and 0 bases from J; junction bases left unmatched: 2. The CDR3 nucleotides are TGCGCCAGCAGCCAAGATCGGGGGGACTCCTACGAGCAGTACTTC. Its translation is CASSQDRGDSYEQYF.

This chain links TRBV13 with TRBJ1-3, with TRBD1 identical over 7 bases. The germline gives CDR1 PRHDT, CDR2 FYEKMQ (reference sequence). V shed 5 bases and J 2 bases; nucleotides not matched to a gene: 3. The CDR3 covers 14 residues. The CDR3, as DNA: TGTGCCAGCAGCAGGGACAGTACTGGAAACACCATATATTTT. Translating gives CASSRDSTGNTIYF.

This clonotype was counted a few times. The J gene is TRBJ2-5, the V gene TRBV7-2; TRBD2 agrees at 8 bases. Per germline, CDR1 SGHTA and CDR2 FQGNSA. The V segment lost 5 bases and the J segment 4 bases; nucleotides outside the gene matches: 12. The CDR3 runs 16 residues. This CDR3 is CASSPRVGRGAETQYF. Here the CDR3 DNA reads TGTGCCAGCAGCCCGCGGGTTGGGCGGGGGGCAGAGACCCAGTACTTC.

This clonotype showed up just a few times. V usage is TRBV4-2 and J usage is TRBJ2-5; TRBD2 aligns across 12 bases. The J segment lost 5 bases and the V segment lost 1 base, leaving 2 bases of the junction unmatched. The germline V gene has CDR1 LGHNA and CDR2 YNFKEQ. The CDR3 consists of 15 residues. CDR3 coding DNA: TGTGCCAGCAGCCAAGCCCTAGCGGGAGGGGAGACCCAGTACTTC. Protein sequence: CASSQALAGGETQYF.

The CDR3 protein is CASSPTTSGGLTYEQYF. The CDR3 DNA reads as TGTGCCAGCAGCCCGACGACTAGCGGGGGGCTAACCTACGAGCAGTACTTC. The J gene is TRBJ2-1, the V gene TRBV5-6; 13 nucleotides agree with TRBD2. TRBJ2-7 explains the end of the DNA better; the J call may be wrong. The CDR3 is 17 amino acids. Germline-derived CDR1 and CDR2 are SGHDT and YYEEEE.

The chain couples TRBV6-5 to TRBJ1-2; D perhaps matches TRBD1 (5 bases). Germline V gene sequence: CDR1 MNHEY, CDR2 SVGAGI. This CDR3 has 13 residues. The V gene lost 8 bases and the J gene lost 4 bases, with 14 bases spanning the gap. CDR3 coding DNA: TGTGCCAGCGCCCCGGGGCGGCTCTATGGCTACACCTTC. As protein: CASAPGRLYGYTF.

The J gene is TRBJ2-3, the V gene TRBV2; maybe TRBD2 (7 bases). Germline-derived CDR1 and CDR2 are SNHLY and FYNNEI. This CDR3 has 16 residues. V was pared by 8 bases and J by 1 base, with 19 bases between. The CDR3 DNA reads as TGTGCCAGCGGGGGCCAGCGGGGTGCCCGCACAGATACGCAGTATTTT. It yields the protein CASGGQRGARTDTQYF.

In the case of this clonotype: This may stem from a read error, because a much larger clone lies one nucleotide away. This chain links TRBV29-1 with TRBJ2-5, with D perhaps given as TRBD1 or TRBD2 (5 bases each). The CDR3 is 13 amino acids. Germline values: CDR1 SQVTM, CDR2 ANQGSEA. CDR3 sequence: CSIEEGQGETQYF. The CDR3 region has the DNA TGCAGCATTGAAGAGGGCCAGGGAGAGACCCAGTACTTC.

The rearrangement joins TRBV4-1 to TRBJ2-5; TRBD1 matches 7 bases. V lost 0 bases and J lost 1; bases outside the gene matches: 11. CDR3 length: 18 amino acids. In germline, CDR1 is MGHRA, CDR2 YSYEKL. CDR3 region: CASSQDVTGTISQETQYF. DNA of the CDR3: TGCGCCAGCAGCCAAGATGTGACAGGGACCATTAGCCAAGAGACCCAGTACTTC.

There are a few counts of this clonotype. The chain couples TRBV6-2 or TRBV6-3 to TRBJ2-5; 10 nucleotides line up with TRBD2. The CDR3 runs to 14 residues. Per germline, CDR1 MNHEY and CDR2 SVGEGT. V shed 6 bases, J shed 11 bases, and the junction held 12 bases outside the gene matches. This CDR3 is CASSPERGGYAQYF. CDR3 DNA sequence: TGTGCCAGCAGCCCAGAGCGGGGGGGCTACGCGCAGTACTTC.

This clonotype was detected a few times. A much larger clonotype is one base distant, so this may be a read error. This chain uses TRBV20-1 with TRBJ2-1, with 7 bases aligning to TRBD2. CDR3 length equals 12 residues. The germline gives CDR1 DFQATT, CDR2 SNEGSKA (reference sequence). V lost 7 bases to trimming and J lost 4 bases; unmatched junction nucleotides: 4. The CDR3 region is CSVPGRYNEQFF. The DNA of the CDR3 is TGCAGTGTCCCCGGGAGGTACAATGAGCAGTTCTTC.

This clonotype was recorded at least ten times. The chain joins TRBV5-1 to TRBJ2-5; 13 bases map to TRBD2. Germline CDR1 and CDR2: SGHRS and YFSETQ. CDR3 length equals 16 residues. Germline trimming cut 3 bases from V and 3 bases from J; bases unmatched to any gene: 5. CDR3: CASSSGLAGNKETQYF. In nucleotides, the CDR3 is TGCGCCAGCAGCTCGGGACTAGCGGGAAACAAAGAGACCCAGTACTTC.

This chain connects TRBV20-1 to TRBJ1-2; maybe TRBD1 (6 bases). V was shortened by 0 bases and J by 1 base, with 15 bases between the two germline ends. The CDR3 runs to 16 residues. Germline values: CDR1 DFQATT, CDR2 SNEGSKA (reference sequence). The CDR3 loop is CSAREAGQTFNYGYTF. The DNA for the CDR3 is TGCAGTGCTAGAGAGGCAGGACAGACCTTTAACTATGGCTACACCTTC.